The 2 T cell receptor beta chains below were found in one sample sequenced in a study of T cells in women clearing cervical HPV infection. Method: immunoSEQ multiplex PCR; TCRdb's copy keeps in-frame clones and lacks some. Found here are about 20,000 clones; the top ten clones hold about 6.7%. Sequencing was performed on blood buffy coat. The receptor set was obtained from a woman between 18 and 75 years old with a cervical HPV16 infection that either progressed to CIN3+ or cleared (not recorded which).

Points on this clone: The sequence runs out 3 residues before the end of the CDR3; the remainder is reconstructed from the germline J gene. The gene calls are TRBV7-6 and TRBJ2-5, with D uncertain. Trimming cost V 4 bases and J 0 bases, with 6 bases left between them. This CDR3 spans 13 amino acids. Germline V gives CDR1 SGHVS, CDR2 FNYEAQ. The CDR3 reads CASSSVNQETQYF. The sequenced part of the CDR3 DNA is TGTGCCAGCAGCTCGGTAAACCAAGAGACC.

With regard to this clone: The sequence runs out 3 residues before the end of the CDR3; the remainder is reconstructed from the germline J gene. The chain couples TRBV29-1 to TRBJ1-2; D gene unclear. The CDR3 contains 13 residues. V lost 7 bases and J lost 4, with 16 bases in between. Looked up from germline, CDR1 is SQVTM and CDR2 is ANQGSEA. The sequenced part of the CDR3 DNA is TGCAGCGGCGGAGAAGCTGCATTCTATGGC. Translated: CSGGEAAFYG. The full CDR3 protein reads CSGGEAAFYGYTF.